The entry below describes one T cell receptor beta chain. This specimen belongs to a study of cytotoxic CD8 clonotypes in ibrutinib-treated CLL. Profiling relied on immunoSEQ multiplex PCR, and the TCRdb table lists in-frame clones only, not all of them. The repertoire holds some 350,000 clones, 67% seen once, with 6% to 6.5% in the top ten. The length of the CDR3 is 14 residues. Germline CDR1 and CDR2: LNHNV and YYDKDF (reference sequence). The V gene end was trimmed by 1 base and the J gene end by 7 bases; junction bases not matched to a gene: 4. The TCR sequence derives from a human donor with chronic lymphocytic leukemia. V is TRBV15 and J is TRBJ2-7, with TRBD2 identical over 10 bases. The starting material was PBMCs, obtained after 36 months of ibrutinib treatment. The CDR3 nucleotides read TGTGCCACCAGCAGAGCGGGACTAGCGAGGGAGCAGTACTTC. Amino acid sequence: CATSRAGLAREQYF.